Reported below is one T cell receptor beta chain. Its specificity is not known. Other DNA sequences in this specimen translate into the identical CDR3. From the approximately 120-subject validation cohort, which was separate from the approximately 700-subject first cohort, the donors were drawn. The length of the CDR3 is 13 residues. The germline V gene has CDR1 SGHNT and CDR2 YENEEA. Trimming cost V 3 bases and J 5 bases, with 10 bases left between them. This sample was taken from a study of cytomegalovirus exposure and HLA in healthy donors. Study results and limitations: The study labeled 150 to 200 TCR beta chains cytomegalovirus-associated.

The table came from immunoSEQ multiplex PCR; TCRdb's copy has only in-frame clones and leaves some out. The sample carries some 50,000 clones, just over 90% recorded once. The chain recombines TRBV11-3 with TRBJ1-2; D is unresolved. The receptor was derived from a woman under 30 in good health and CMV-seronegative. The sample was PBMCs. CDR3 protein: CASSLRGGYGYTF. The CDR3 nucleotides read TGTGCCAGCAGCTTGCGGGGTGGTTATGGCTACACCTTC.